These 10 T cell receptor beta chains originate from one sample sequenced in a study of low-dose radiotherapy and immunotherapy resistance in tumors. Time point meaning: after trial treatment. As to treatment: LDRT plus nivolumab, ipilimumab, low-dose cyclophosphamide and aspirin (RACIN trial). First-strand cDNA used TRAV- and TRBV-specific primers, covering alpha and beta chains. Using a constant-region primer together with a V-primer adapter, TCRs were subjected to around 22 PCR cycles of amplification. TCRdb called the reads again in MiXCR, with one record for every CDR3 protein. The sample records some 100,000 distinct CDR3 sequences, less than 25% being singletons. The source material was PBMCs, sampled after low-dose radiotherapy plus immunotherapy. The receptors come from a male donor with prostate cancer.

This clonotype showed up many times. This chain connects TRBV7-8 to TRBJ2-6; D could derive from TRBD1 or TRBD2 (5 bases each). Germline CDR1 SGHVS, CDR2 FQNEAQ. The germline V and J ends were trimmed by 5 bases and 2 bases, with 10 bases remaining between them. The CDR3 is 15 amino acids. The CDR3 DNA reads as TGTGCCAGCAGCCAGAGGGGAGCTGGGGCCAACGTCCTGACTTTC. Translated, it gives CASSQRGAGANVLTF.

This clonotype occurred many times. The chain employs TRBV12-3 or TRBV12-4 and TRBJ1-3, with D perhaps matching TRBD1 (5 bases). Deletions cut 5 bases from V and 0 bases from J, with 20 bases between. The CDR3 loop spans 18 amino acids. CDR3 loop: CASSPRSLGRFSGNTIYF. For the CDR3, the DNA is TGTGCCAGCAGTCCGCGAAGTTTGGGACGGTTCTCTGGAAACACCATATATTTT.

Many counts were recorded for this clonotype. For the CDR3, the DNA is TGTGCCAGCAGCCAAGAAGGGGTAGGGACTACGCAGTATTTT. It translates to CASSQEGVGTTQYF. The V gene is TRBV4-2, the J gene TRBJ2-3, with D tentatively TRBD1 or TRBD2 (5 bases each). The CDR3 is 14 residues long. From germline, CDR1 is LGHNA and CDR2 YNFKEQ. Trimming stripped 0 bases from V and 8 bases from J, with 12 bases between.

In its sample, this clonotype was seen many times. The V call is TRBV5-1, the J call TRBJ2-7, with a tentative D call TRBD1 (6 bases). V lost 2 bases, J lost 6 bases, and 9 bases lay in between. This CDR3 contains 12 residues. Germline lookup yields CDR1 SGHRS and CDR2 YFSETQ. The CDR3 coding sequence is TGCGCCAGCAGCTTACAGGGTCTCGAGCAGTACTTC. Its protein is CASSLQGLEQYF.

The chain employs TRBV24-1 and TRBJ2-3; D not certain. The CDR3 has 13 amino acids. CDR1 is KGHDR and CDR2 is SFDVKD in the germline V gene. Between the trimmed V and J ends, which lost 7 bases and 3 bases, there was a span of 10 bases. The CDR3 DNA is TGTGCCACCAGCAACGCCGGAACAGATACGCAGTATTTT. Residues: CATSNAGTDTQYF.

This clonotype has at least ten counts. V usage is TRBV7-2 and J usage is TRBJ2-7, with 7 bases fitting TRBD1. The CDR3 has 15 residues. The V segment lost 3 bases and the J segment 2 bases; nucleotides outside the gene matches: 7. Germline CDR1 SGHTA, CDR2 FQGNSA. This chain's CDR3 is CASSLAGTAPYEQYF. For the CDR3, the DNA is TGTGCCAGCAGCTTGGCCGGGACAGCTCCCTACGAGCAGTACTTC. The whole variable domain, remainder taken from reference TRBV7-2 and TRBJ2-7, is GAGVSQSPSNKVTEKGKDVELRCDPISGHTALYWYRQSLGQGLEFLIYFQGNSAPDKSGLPSDRFSAERTGGSVSTLTIQRTQQEDSAVYLCASSLAGTAPYEQYFGPGTRLTVT.

This clonotype was detected many times. The chain links TRBV12-3 or TRBV12-4 to TRBJ2-1, with 7 bases lining up with TRBD2. The CDR3 has 16 residues. The V and J ends lost 5 bases and 4 bases, in that order; junction bases with no gene match: 11. The CDR3 protein is CASSLWGLSIYNEQFF. The CDR3 bases are TGTGCCAGCAGTCTCTGGGGACTATCAATATACAATGAGCAGTTCTTC.

This clonotype was recorded many times. The rearrangement links TRBV9 to TRBJ2-3; TRBD2 agrees at 8 bases. The CDR3 runs to 13 residues. V was pared by 4 bases and J by 6 bases, with 4 bases of the junction left unmatched. Germline V gene data show CDR1 as SGDLS and CDR2 as YYNGEE. The CDR3 DNA reads TGTGCCAGCAGCTTGACTAGCGTGGATACGCAGTATTTT. It specifies CASSLTSVDTQYF.

At least ten counts were recorded for this clonotype. The gene calls are TRBV5-1 and TRBJ2-3; TRBD2 is a possible D gene (5 bases). The V and J ends lost 4 bases and 6 bases respectively, with 18 bases between them. Germline assignment: CDR1 SGHRS and CDR2 YFSETQ. CDR3 length: 15 amino acids. The CDR3, as DNA: TGCGCCAGCAGCCAACGGGGATTTTCCCGGGATACGCAGTATTTT. Protein product: CASSQRGFSRDTQYF.

A few counts support this clonotype. This chain links TRBV5-6 with TRBJ1-6; 9 bases fit TRBD1. CDR3 length: 15 residues. V was clipped by 0 bases and J by 10 bases; unmatched bases: 5. Per germline, CDR1 SGHDT and CDR2 YYEEEE. CDR3 sequence: CASSLAGTGFSPLHF. The CDR3 region has the DNA TGTGCCAGCAGCTTGGCGGGGACAGGGTTCTCACCCCTCCACTTT. Full variable domain (rest looked up from reference TRBV5-6 and TRBJ1-6): DAGVTQSPTHLIKTRGQQVTLRCSPKSGHDTVSWYQQALGQGPQFIFQYYEEEERQRGNFPDRFSGHQFPNYSSELNVNALLLGDSALYLCASSLAGTGFSPLHFGNGTRLTVT.